The source of this T cell receptor beta chain is a study of control samples from healthy donors and cancer patients. Method: immunoSEQ multiplex PCR; TCRdb's copy keeps in-frame clones and lacks some. Of roughly 130,000 clones in the sample, approximately 90% are singletons; the top ten hold around 7.9%. The germline V gene encodes CDR1 MRHNA and CDR2 SNTAGT. This CDR3 has 19 residues. V lost 1 base, J lost 0 bases, and 10 bases stayed unmatched. The genes are TRBV6-4 and TRBJ2-2, with 8 bases lining up with TRBD1. Specimen: blood. The receptor's source is a man in his late teens or twenties in good health. The CDR3 coding sequence is TGTGCCAGCAGTGACTTTCGTTTGGGACAGGCCGCGAACACCGGGGAGCTGTTTTTT. Residues: CASSDFRLGQAANTGELFF.